Shown below are 3 T cell receptor beta chains from a single sample sequenced in a study of a mutant IDH1 vaccine in newly diagnosed glioma. TCRdb's table, derived via immunoSEQ multiplex PCR, lists solely in-frame clones and lacks some. The sample lists some 95,000 clones; around four fifths were seen once. The time point denotes: baseline, week 1 (first vaccination visit). Treatment denoted: pre-vaccination baseline after standard-of-care therapy. The sample was PBMCs, taken from a glioma patient treated with radiotherapy, temozolomide or both. Receptors originate from a middle-aged man with glioma.

The genes are TRBV11-2 and TRBJ2-3; D assignment may be TRBD1 or TRBD2 (5 bases each). This CDR3 has 15 amino acids. V lost 0 bases, J lost 2 bases, and 9 bases lay in between. Germline CDR1 and CDR2: SGHAT and FQNNGV. CDR3 DNA sequence: TGTGCCAGCAGCTTAGATCGGGACCCCACAGATACGCAGTATTTT. Translation gives CASSLDRDPTDTQYF.

The chain couples TRBV6-5 to TRBJ1-5; D gene uncertain. V was clipped by 4 bases and J by 7 bases, with 14 bases between them. Germline V gives CDR1 MNHEY, CDR2 SVGAGI. The CDR3 loop spans 14 amino acids. The CDR3 nucleotides are TGTGCCAGCAGTTCACGGAATAAAGAACAGCCCCAGCATTTT. Amino acids: CASSSRNKEQPQHF.

The chain employs TRBV7-9 and TRBJ1-2; D is uncertain. Germline V CDR1 and CDR2: SEHNR, FQNEAQ (reference sequence). The V and J ends lost 6 bases and 6 bases respectively, with 17 bases between them. There are 14 residues in the CDR3. CDR3 loop: CASSYGPAADGYTF. CDR3 bases: TGTGCCAGCAGTTATGGGCCGGCAGCTGATGGCTACACCTTC.